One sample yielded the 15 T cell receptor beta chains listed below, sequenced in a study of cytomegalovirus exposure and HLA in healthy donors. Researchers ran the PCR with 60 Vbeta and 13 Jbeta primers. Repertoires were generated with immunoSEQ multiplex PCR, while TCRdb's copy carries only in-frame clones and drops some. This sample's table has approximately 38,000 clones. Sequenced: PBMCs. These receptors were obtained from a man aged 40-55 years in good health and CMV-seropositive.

Here the CDR3 DNA reads TGCGCCAGCAGCTTGTACGGGAGGAGCGGGAGGGCCCCTTCCACAGATACGCAGTATTTT. It codes for CASSLYGRSGRAPSTDTQYF. The V gene is TRBV5-1, the J gene TRBJ2-3; 10 positions agree with TRBD2. The CDR3 contains 20 residues. CDR1 and CDR2 (germline): SGHRS, YFSETQ. Losses at the gene ends were 1 base for V and 2 bases for J; bases not matched to a gene: 16.

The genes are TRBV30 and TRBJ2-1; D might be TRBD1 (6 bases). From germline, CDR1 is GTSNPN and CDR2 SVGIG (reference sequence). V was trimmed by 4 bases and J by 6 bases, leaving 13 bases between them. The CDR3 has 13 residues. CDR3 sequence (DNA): TGTGCCTGGAACCCCCGGGACACCAATGAGCAGTTCTTC. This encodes CAWNPRDTNEQFF.

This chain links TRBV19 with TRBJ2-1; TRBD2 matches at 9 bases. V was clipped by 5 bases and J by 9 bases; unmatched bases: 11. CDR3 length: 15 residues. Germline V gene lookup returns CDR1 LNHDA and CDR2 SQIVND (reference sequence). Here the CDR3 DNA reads TGTGCCAGTAGTCTCGGACTAGCGACAATGGGTGAGCAGTTCTTC. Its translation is CASSLGLATMGEQFF.

CDR3 bases: TGTGCCAGCAGCTTTGGCGGGATTAGCTACGAGCAGTACTTC. This codes for CASSFGGISYEQYF. The chain joins TRBV11-3 to TRBJ2-7, with D perhaps matching TRBD2 (6 bases). The germline CDR1 and CDR2 sequences are SGHNT and YENEEA. The CDR3 spans 14 residues. The ends were cut back, 3 bases at V and 3 bases at J, with 12 bases in the middle.

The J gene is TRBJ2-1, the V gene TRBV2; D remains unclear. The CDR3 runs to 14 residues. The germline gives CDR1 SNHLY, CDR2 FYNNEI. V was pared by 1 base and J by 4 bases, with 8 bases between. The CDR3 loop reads CASSEDSGYNEQFF. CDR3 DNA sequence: TGTGCCAGCAGTGAAGACAGTGGATACAATGAGCAGTTCTTC.

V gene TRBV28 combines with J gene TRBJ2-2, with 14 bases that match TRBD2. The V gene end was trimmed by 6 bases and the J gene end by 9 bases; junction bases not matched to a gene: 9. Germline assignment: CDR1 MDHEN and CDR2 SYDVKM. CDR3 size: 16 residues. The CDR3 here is CASRDHGLAGGRELFF. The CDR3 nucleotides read TGTGCCAGCAGGGATCATGGACTAGCGGGAGGAAGGGAGCTGTTTTTT.

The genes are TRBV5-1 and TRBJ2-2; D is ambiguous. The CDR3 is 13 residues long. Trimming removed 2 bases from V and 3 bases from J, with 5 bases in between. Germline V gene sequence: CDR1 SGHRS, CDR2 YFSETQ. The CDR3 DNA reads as TGCGCCAGCAGCTTTGGCTACACCGGGGAGCTGTTTTTT. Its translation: CASSFGYTGELFF.

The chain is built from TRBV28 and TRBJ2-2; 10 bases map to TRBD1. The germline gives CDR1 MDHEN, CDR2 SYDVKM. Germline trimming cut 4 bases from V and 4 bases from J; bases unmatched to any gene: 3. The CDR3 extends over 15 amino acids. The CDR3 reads CASSSGQGSTGELFF. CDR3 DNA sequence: TGTGCCAGCAGTTCGGGACAGGGGTCCACCGGGGAGCTGTTTTTT.

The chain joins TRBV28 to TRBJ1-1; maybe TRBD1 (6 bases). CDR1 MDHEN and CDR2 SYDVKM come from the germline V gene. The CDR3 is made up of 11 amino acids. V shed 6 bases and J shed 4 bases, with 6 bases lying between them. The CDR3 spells CASRGGTEAFF. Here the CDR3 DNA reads TGTGCCAGCAGAGGGGGCACTGAAGCTTTCTTT.

The CDR3 DNA sequence: TGCGCCAGCAGCCAGAAGACAGGGGGAACCTACGAGCAGTACTTC. Translating gives CASSQKTGGTYEQYF. This rearrangement joins TRBV4-1 to TRBJ2-7; 9 bases align to TRBD1. CDR1 is MGHRA and CDR2 is YSYEKL in the germline V gene. Trimming took 3 bases from V and 2 from J; bases not matched to a gene: 5. This CDR3 has 15 amino acids.

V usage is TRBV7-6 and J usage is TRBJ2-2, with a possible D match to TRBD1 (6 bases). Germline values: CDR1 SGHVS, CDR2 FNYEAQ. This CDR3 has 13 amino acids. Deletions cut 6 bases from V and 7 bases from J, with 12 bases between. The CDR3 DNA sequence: TGTGCCAGCAGTCCAACAGGGTTCGGGGAGCTGTTTTTT. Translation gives CASSPTGFGELFF.

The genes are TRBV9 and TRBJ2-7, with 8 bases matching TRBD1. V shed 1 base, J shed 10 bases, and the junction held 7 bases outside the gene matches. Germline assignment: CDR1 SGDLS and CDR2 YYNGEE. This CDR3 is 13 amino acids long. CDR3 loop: CASSVNQGAEQYF. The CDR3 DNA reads TGTGCCAGCAGCGTAAACCAGGGGGCTGAACAGTACTTC. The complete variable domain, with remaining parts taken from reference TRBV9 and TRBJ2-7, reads DSGVTQTPKHLITATGQRVTLRCSPRSGDLSVYWYQQSLDQGLQFLIQYYNGEERAKGNILERFSAQQFPDLHSELNLSSLELGDSALYFCASSVNQGAEQYFGPGTRLTVT.

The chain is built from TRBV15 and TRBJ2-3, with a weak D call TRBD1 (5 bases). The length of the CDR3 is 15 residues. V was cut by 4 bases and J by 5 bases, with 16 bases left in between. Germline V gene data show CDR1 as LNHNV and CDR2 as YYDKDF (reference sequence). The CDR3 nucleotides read TGTGCCACCAGCAATCCCGGCAGGGCGAGAGATACGCAGTATTTT. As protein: CATSNPGRARDTQYF.

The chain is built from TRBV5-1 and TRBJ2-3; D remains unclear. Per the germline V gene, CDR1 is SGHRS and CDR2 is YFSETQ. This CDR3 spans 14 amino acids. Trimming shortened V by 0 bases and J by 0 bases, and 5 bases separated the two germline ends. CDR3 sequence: CASSLGASTDTQYF. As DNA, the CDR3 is TGCGCCAGCAGCTTGGGGGCTAGCACAGATACGCAGTATTTT.

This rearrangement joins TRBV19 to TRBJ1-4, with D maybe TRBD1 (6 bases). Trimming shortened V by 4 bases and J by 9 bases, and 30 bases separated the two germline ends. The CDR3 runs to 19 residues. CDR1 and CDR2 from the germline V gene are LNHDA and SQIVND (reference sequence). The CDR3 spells CASSTLQGLTETRRKKLFF. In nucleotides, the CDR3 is TGTGCCAGTAGTACCCTACAGGGTCTAACCGAAACTCGGAGGAAAAAACTGTTTTTT.